The T cell receptor (beta chain) under discussion was sequenced for a study of cytotoxic CD8 clonotypes in ibrutinib-treated CLL. Findings and limits, study-wide: Public clonotypes, found uncommonly, either contracted or stayed stable on treatment.

The V end was cut by 5 bases, the J end by 3 bases, with 8 bases between. The CDR3 length is 13 residues. The germline V gene encodes CDR1 SGHAT and CDR2 FQNNGV. A word on this clone: Its antigen is not known.

Measured with immunoSEQ multiplex PCR; TCRdb has only the in-frame clones, and not every one. The sample records fewer than 300,000 clones, 65% to 85% being singletons. The source is a human donor with chronic lymphocytic leukemia. Material: PBMCs, obtained at disease progression, from a patient treated with ibrutinib. The J gene is TRBJ2-1, the V gene TRBV11-2; the D is unclear. The CDR3 sequence is CASSPEDYNEQFF. DNA of the CDR3: TGTGCCAGCAGCCCAGAGGACTACAATGAGCAGTTCTTC.